The 4 T cell receptor beta chains listed next were all sequenced from one sample in a study of early T cells in non-severe SARS-CoV-2 infection. TCRdb reprocessed the 5' RACE reads via MiXCR and lists one record per CDR3 protein. Altogether about 64,000 distinct CDR3 sequences are present, about 12% being singletons, with the ten largest covering roughly 1.4%. Specimen: whole blood, collected at baseline. The receptors come from an adult who was a healthcare worker with PCR-confirmed SARS-CoV-2 infection or an uninfected control (not recorded which).

This chain uses TRBV28 with TRBJ2-7, with no clear D. Germline assignment: CDR1 MDHEN and CDR2 SYDVKM. The CDR3 consists of 12 residues. V was clipped by 8 bases and J by 2 bases, with 10 bases between them. CDR3 bases: TGTGCCAGCTCGGGCCCTCCCTACGAGCAGTACTTC. Residues: CASSGPPYEQYF.

As DNA, the CDR3 is TGTGCCAGCAGTCTACCGACTAGCGGCCTTCAAGAGACCCAGTACTTC. It is translated as CASSLPTSGLQETQYF. The chain couples TRBV28 to TRBJ2-5; 9 positions agree with TRBD2. CDR1 is MDHEN, CDR2 SYDVKM, per germline. J gave up 2 bases and V 5 bases, and 9 bases lay outside the gene matches. The CDR3 spans 16 residues. Looking up the rest from reference TRBV28 and TRBJ2-5 gives the full variable domain: DVKVTQSSRYLVKRTGEKVFLECVQDMDHENMFWYRQDPGLGLRLIYFSYDVKMKEKGDIPEGYSVSREKKERFSLILESASTNQTSMYLCASSLPTSGLQETQYFGPGTRLLVL.

A few counts support this clonotype. This chain links TRBV7-2 with TRBJ2-2; 8 bases are a match to TRBD2. CDR3 size: 17 residues. Trimming cost V 1 base and J 2 bases; bases outside gene matches: 6. Germline CDR1 reads SGHTA; CDR2 reads FQGNSA. The CDR3 coding sequence is TGTGCCAGCAGCTTAGTAGGCGGGAGGTCCAACACCGGGGAGCTGTTTTTT. Amino acids: CASSLVGGRSNTGELFF.

The chain links TRBV4-2 to TRBJ2-7, with TRBD1 as a possible D gene (6 bases). The V and J ends lost 0 bases and 2 bases respectively, with 11 bases between them. Germline loops: CDR1 LGHNA, CDR2 YNFKEQ. The CDR3 consists of 15 residues. CDR3 sequence (DNA): TGTGCCAGCAGCCAAGAACTCGGGGACACCTACGAGCAGTACTTC. It specifies CASSQELGDTYEQYF.